These T cell receptor beta chains were read from a single sample in a study of cytomegalovirus exposure and HLA in healthy donors. Some clones are missing from TCRdb's copy, which holds only in-frame ones; the method was immunoSEQ multiplex PCR. Here the sample spans about 160,000 clones, 70% to 90% being singletons. What was sequenced was PBMCs. All receptors derive from a male donor in good health and CMV-seronegative. Both conserved end residues are part of each CDR3. Each record gives: J gene, clone size, D gene, V gene, CDR3 protein, CDR3 DNA. The D gene is left open where the match is weak. For some rows the clone size is stated as once, few or many, or as a class when expanded; others skip it.

J: TRBJ2-5; size: NA; D: TRBD2; V: TRBV7-2; CDR3: CASSLAASGKETQYF; DNA: TGTGCCAGCAGCTTAGCAGCTAGCGGGAAAGAGACCCAGTACTTC
J: TRBJ1-2; size: NA; D: TRBD1; V: TRBV6-5; CDR3: CASSYSTGDPYGYTF; DNA: TGTGCCAGCAGTTACTCGACAGGGGACCCATATGGCTACACCTTC
J: TRBJ1-4; size: NA; D: NA; V: TRBV4-1; CDR3: CASSQDPGPGEKLFF; DNA: TGCGCCAGCAGCCAAGATCCAGGGCCAGGGGAAAAACTGTTTTTT
J: TRBJ2-5; size: NA; D: NA; V: TRBV9; CDR3: CASSVEGDRKETQYF; DNA: TGTGCCAGCAGCGTAGAGGGTGACAGAAAAGAGACCCAGTACTTC
J: TRBJ1-2; size: NA; D: NA; V: TRBV6-5; CDR3: CASSPRGGINYGYTF; DNA: TGTGCCAGCAGTCCACGCGGGGGGATTAACTATGGCTACACCTTC
J: TRBJ1-5; size: NA; D: NA; V: TRBV2; CDR3: CASGQVNQPQHF; DNA: TGTGCCAGCGGGCAGGTCAATCAGCCCCAGCATTTT
J: TRBJ2-5; size: NA; D: NA; V: TRBV7-2; CDR3: CASSLGGQQETQYF; DNA: TGTGCCAGCAGCTTAGGGGGGCAGCAAGAGACCCAGTACTTC
J: TRBJ1-6; size: NA; D: NA; V: TRBV13; CDR3: CASSRRGNSYNSPLHF; DNA: TGTGCCAGCAGCCGACGGGGGAACTCCTATAATTCACCCCTCCACTTT
J: TRBJ1-6; size: few; D: NA; V: TRBV5-6; CDR3: CASSLTGQLPLHF; DNA: TGTGCCAGCAGCCTCACCGGACAGCTACCCCTCCACTTT
J: TRBJ1-2; size: NA; D: NA; V: TRBV4-3; CDR3: CASSQDWTLQKYGYTF; DNA: TGCGCCAGCAGCCAAGATTGGACACTACAGAAGTATGGCTACACCTTC